This T cell receptor (beta chain) derives from a study of blood T cell repertoires in COVID-19. Here immunoSEQ multiplex PCR was the method, and the copy in TCRdb shows in-frame clones only, minus some. This table has fewer than 130,000 clones, 88% appearing once. The CDR3 loop spans 15 amino acids. With 2 bases removed from V and 4 bases from J, the gap between germline ends came to 11 bases. The germline gives CDR1 LGHDT, CDR2 YNNKEL (reference sequence). The sequencing input was peripheral blood. The genes are TRBV3-1 (or the pseudogene TRBV3-2) and TRBJ2-2, with TRBD1 as a possible D gene (6 bases). This clonotype was obtained from a woman between 45 and 65 years old with acute or convalescent COVID-19. The CDR3 loop is CASSQRQGSTGELFF. DNA for the CDR3: TGTGCCAGCAGCCAAAGGCAGGGGTCCACCGGGGAGCTGTTTTTT.